Sequencing of this T cell receptor beta chain was carried out in a study of T cells in Graves' hyperthyroidism and ophthalmopathy. Study findings and constraints: Among thyroid clonotypes expanded above 0.001, most also appeared in blood. Ophthalmopathy cases were set apart from stable hyperthyroidism by a 13 V-J model.

As regards this clonotype: Its antigen remains unknown.

Amplification targeted TCR beta CDR3 regions from RNA transcripts. The TCR CDR3 first-round RT-PCR relied on the HTBI primer set. Each CDR3 protein gets one entry after TCRdb re-called the multiplex PCR reads with MiXCR. The sample lists roughly 500,000 distinct CDR3 sequences, 16% occurring once. Trimming cost V 8 bases and J 7 bases; bases outside gene matches: 13. The CDR3 sequence is 14 residues long. Diagnoses used clinical symptoms, serum thyroxine and TRAb, thyroid ultrasound and orbital computed tomography. Around 10 ml fresh peripheral blood yielded the PBMCs. The sequence derives from a woman in her 30s with Graves' ophthalmopathy. The sequenced material came from blood. This chain uses TRBV12-3 or TRBV12-4 with TRBJ1-2, with 7 nucleotides matching TRBD1. CDR3 region: CASGDREWKGGYTF. CDR3 sequence (DNA): TGTGCCAGCGGAGACAGGGAGTGGAAGGGTGGCTACACCTTC.